One sample yielded the 20 T cell receptor beta chains listed below, sequenced in a study of CXCR3-negative and CXCR3-positive naive CD8 T cells. The TRB cDNA libraries were prepared by 5' RACE with UMI labels. TCRdb reprocessed the 5' RACE reads, keeping one entry per CDR3 protein, no DNA. This sample contains 150,000 to 180,000 distinct CDR3 sequences. Study outcomes and limitations: Against CXCR3-negative naive cells, CXCR3-positive naive cells showed more hydrophobic TRB CDR3s.

No antigen has been identified for these receptors. Source material: naive CXCR3+ CD8+ T cells from blood. Subset noted: CD45RO-CCR7+CD27+CD95- naive CD8+ T cells expressing CXCR3 (TNR3+). These receptors came from a human donor in good health. Some clones in this sample may be carry-over from other donors' samples.

The rearrangement uses TRBV12-3 or TRBV12-4 and TRBJ1-3. The CDR3 runs to 16 residues. CDR3 region: CASSLGPDISGNTIYF.

The rearrangement uses TRBV19 and TRBJ1-6. Germline CDR1 reads LNHDA; CDR2 reads SQIVND (reference sequence). This CDR3 is 14 amino acids long. The CDR3 here is CASRAEVYNSPLHF.

The rearrangement uses TRBV24-1 and TRBJ2-1. The CDR3 contains 12 residues. Germline V CDR1 and CDR2: KGHDR, SFDVKD. CDR3: CATSRGYNEQFF.

The chain carries TRBV14 and TRBJ2-1; no DNA is available, so the TRBD2 call from TCRdb remains unchecked. CDR1 and CDR2 from the germline V gene are SGHDN and FVKESK. The CDR3 sequence is 17 residues long. This CDR3 is CASSHSPGLGIYNEQFF.

CDR3 amino acids: CASSQDRDSSYEQYF. The chain employs TRBV4-2 and TRBJ2-7. This CDR3 comprises 15 residues. Germline V gene sequence: CDR1 LGHNA, CDR2 YNFKEQ.

The V and J genes are TRBV3-1 and TRBJ2-7; TCRdb's D call, TRBD1, is unchecked because there is no DNA. The germline V gene encodes CDR1 LGHDT and CDR2 YNNKEL (reference sequence). There are 14 residues in the CDR3. The CDR3 sequence: CASSPVGQSYEQYF.

V gene TRBV5-1 combines with J gene TRBJ2-1. This CDR3 has 14 residues. The germline gives CDR1 SGHRS, CDR2 YFSETQ. The CDR3 loop reads CTSSLAGLGNEQFF.

V is TRBV2 and J is TRBJ2-7; TCRdb returns TRBD2, unconfirmable since there is no DNA. Germline CDR1 and CDR2: SNHLY and FYNNEI. The CDR3 totals 15 residues. CDR3 sequence: CASSEGSSGFYEQYF.

This chain connects TRBV11-2 to TRBJ2-7. Germline V gene lookup returns CDR1 SGHAT and CDR2 FQNNGV. This CDR3 has 14 amino acids. This CDR3 reads CASSLSRGFDEQYF.

The chain links TRBV6-2 or TRBV6-3 to TRBJ2-5; TCRdb calls TRBD1, which cannot be checked without DNA. From germline, CDR1 is MNHEY and CDR2 SVGEGT. This CDR3 is 14 amino acids long. CDR3 sequence: CASSGTGASETQYF.

The rearrangement uses TRBV28 and TRBJ2-2; there is no DNA to check the TCRdb D call of TRBD2. Germline V gene data show CDR1 as MDHEN and CDR2 as SYDVKM. This CDR3 comprises 15 residues. This CDR3 is CASTAFGPSTGELFF. The full variable domain, rest sourced from reference TRBV28 and TRBJ2-2, is DVKVTQSSRYLVKRTGEKVFLECVQDMDHENMFWYRQDPGLGLRLIYFSYDVKMKEKGDIPEGYSVSREKKERFSLILESASTNQTSMYLCASTAFGPSTGELFFGEGSRLTVL.

The chain combines TRBV28 with TRBJ2-7. Germline CDR1 reads MDHEN; CDR2 reads SYDVKM. The CDR3 is made up of 14 amino acids. The CDR3 loop is CASSLLDTSYEQYF.

This chain joins TRBV18 and TRBJ2-5; the D gene TCRdb calls, TRBD2, cannot be checked with no DNA. The V gene's germline CDR1 is KGHSH and CDR2 LQKENI. This CDR3 spans 15 amino acids. This CDR3 is CASSPKSGTQETQYF.

V gene TRBV7-8 combines with J gene TRBJ2-2; the TRBD2 assignment by TCRdb is unverifiable without DNA. From germline, CDR1 is SGHVS and CDR2 FQNEAQ. There are 14 residues in the CDR3. The CDR3 loop reads CASSPRLNTGELFF.

V is TRBV9 and J is TRBJ1-2; the D gene TCRdb calls, TRBD1, cannot be checked with no DNA. The CDR3 runs 16 residues. Germline-derived CDR1 and CDR2 are SGDLS and YYNGEE. The CDR3 spells CASSVPLYGAGYGYTF.

V gene TRBV2 combines with J gene TRBJ2-5; as DNA is missing, the TRBD2 call by TCRdb cannot be tested. CDR1 and CDR2 from the germline V gene are SNHLY and FYNNEI. The CDR3 runs to 15 residues. This CDR3 reads CASRAPAGPSETQYF.

The chain employs TRBV25-1 and TRBJ1-5. Germline CDR1 MGHDK, CDR2 SYGVNS. The length of the CDR3 is 16 residues. This CDR3 is CASSLGGVGLNQPQHF.

V gene TRBV7-9 combines with J gene TRBJ2-1; TCRdb lists TRBD2, though no DNA is available to test this call. Germline lookup yields CDR1 SEHNR and CDR2 FQNEAQ (reference sequence). The CDR3 has 12 amino acids. This CDR3 is CASSRGGNEQFF.

The rearrangement links TRBV7-9 to TRBJ2-7; TCRdb picks TRBD1, but there is no DNA to check that call. Germline lookup yields CDR1 SEHNR and CDR2 FQNEAQ (reference sequence). There are 16 residues in the CDR3. This chain's CDR3 is CVSSSYSGQKGYEQYF.

The genes are TRBV24-1 and TRBJ2-5; the D call from TCRdb, TRBD1, cannot be confirmed without DNA. Germline V lookup: CDR1 KGHDR, CDR2 SFDVKD. This CDR3 region has 15 residues. Here the CDR3 reads CATSDPQGSGETQYF.